This paragraph covers one T cell receptor beta chain sequence. Its antigen is unknown. One base away there is no much larger clone; base qualities are not given. Compared with germline, V lacks 1 base and J lacks 12 bases; bases without a gene match: 10. The CDR3 runs 14 residues from the cysteine to the phenylalanine. Of the read, only the CDR3 DNA is kept; its 42 bases are in frame from base 1. Per the germline V gene (reference sequence), SEHNR is the CDR1 and FQNEAQ is the CDR2. This sample is part of a study of blood T cells in healthy people across ages (dated by TCRdb to between 2014 and 2017). As for the study more broadly: Template switching captured roughly one uniquely barcoded TCR beta cDNA molecule per two T cells in model experiments. Age-related changes in TCR beta repertoire diversity were measured in the study by deep sequencing normalized with unique cDNA molecular identifiers. To avoid experimental bias, donors of different ages were spread randomly across the sequencing lanes. The study analyzed two additional independent replicas of 1 million unique cDNA reads from the same blood draw for two donors, one aged 18 to 29 and one aged 80 or older. The donors were divided into four age groups: young (average 16 years), middle-aged (about 39), aged (approximately 64) and long-lived (roughly 82). Results and caveats for the whole study, not just this receptor: Estimates of total diversity from one million sequenced T cells were regarded as lower bounds and underestimates. Compared with the aged group, the long-lived group had more naive CD4+ T cells, fewer expanded clones and increased TCR diversity, suggesting age selection. Conclusive comparison of naive and antigen-experienced compartments was prevented by the profiling of bulk unsorted PBMCs. Because the CMV infection status of the donors was unknown, age-related changes in expanded clonotypes may potentially have been confounded. Observed TCR beta diversity per million T cells fell roughly linearly with age, and a significant reduction was already apparent by age about 38. A strong correlation was found between observed TCR beta diversity and the percentage of naive T cells measured by flow cytometry.

The library was produced with 5' RACE. Sequenced using an Illumina HiSeq 2500. A second PCR of roughly 6 to 11 cycles was run with a J-beta primer mix and a sample-barcoded 5' primer. A template-switch 5' adaptor carrying 12 random nucleotides introduced a unique molecular identifier onto each TCR beta cDNA molecule. At least 3 million CDR3-containing paired-end reads were obtained from each sample. The Mint cDNA synthesis kit, primed by a TRBC-specific oligonucleotide, was used to synthesize first-strand cDNA from all RNA. All cDNA was treated with uracil-DNA glycosylase and then went through a first 18-cycle PCR with the universal primers M1SS and BC2_uni_R. The paper's data handling went like this. Each sample was normalized by randomly selecting 1 million high-quality reads, each carrying a distinct molecular identifier. Reads sharing molecular identifiers were discarded rather than binned into consensus sequences. CDR3 identification, clonotype clustering and error correction used MiTCR with a Q25 quality threshold and the strictest error-elimination algorithm. A nonparametric unseen species model using Euler transformation provided a lower-bound estimate of total TCR beta diversity. Starting from the raw public reads, TCRdb applied fastp trimming at Q25, assembled clones with MiXCR and retained in-frame beta chains. Here each entry gathers all rows of one CDR3 protein and keeps the most common genes and DNA. The V and J calls were not made by the authors but by TCRdb's processing. This sample lists just over 1 million distinct CDR3 sequences; less than 50% were detected once. Over 15% of the sample rests with the top ten.

Systemically healthy Caucasian individuals from Russia, 35 to 40 in total and aged roughly 6 to 100 years, were included as donors. About 9.1 milliliters of peripheral blood were collected from each donor into EDTA-treated Vacutainer tubes. PBMCs were isolated by Ficoll-Paque density-gradient centrifugation, with at least 6.5 million obtained per sample. Total RNA, at least 6 micrograms per sample, was extracted from PBMCs with Trizol reagent. Naive CD45RAhigh/CD27high T cell percentages were measured by flow cytometry on a PBMC aliquot from every donor. The TCR comes from a woman in her fifties or sixties in good health. The sample was blood. The rearranged segments are TRBV7-9 and TRBJ2-7, and 9 junction bases match TRBD2. CDR3 sequence: CASSLGSAGTSSYF. Here is the DNA: TGTGCCAGCAGCTTAGGTTCGGCCGGGACTAGCTCGTACTTC.